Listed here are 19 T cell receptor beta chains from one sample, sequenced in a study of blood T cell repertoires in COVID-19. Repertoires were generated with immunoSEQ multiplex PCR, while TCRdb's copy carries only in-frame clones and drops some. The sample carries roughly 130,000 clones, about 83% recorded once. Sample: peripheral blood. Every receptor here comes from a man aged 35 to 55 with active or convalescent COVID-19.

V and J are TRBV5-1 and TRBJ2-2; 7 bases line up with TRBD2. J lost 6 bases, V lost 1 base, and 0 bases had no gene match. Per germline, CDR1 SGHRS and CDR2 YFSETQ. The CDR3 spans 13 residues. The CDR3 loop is CASSLREAGELFF. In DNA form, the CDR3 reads TGCGCCAGCAGCTTGCGGGAGGCCGGGGAGCTGTTTTTT. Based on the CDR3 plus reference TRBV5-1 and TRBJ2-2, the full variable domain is KAGVTQTPRYLIKTRGQQVTLSCSPISGHRSVSWYQQTPGQGLQFLFEYFSETQRNKGNFPGRFSGRQFSNSRSEMNVSTLELGDSALYLCASSLREAGELFFGEGSRLTVL.

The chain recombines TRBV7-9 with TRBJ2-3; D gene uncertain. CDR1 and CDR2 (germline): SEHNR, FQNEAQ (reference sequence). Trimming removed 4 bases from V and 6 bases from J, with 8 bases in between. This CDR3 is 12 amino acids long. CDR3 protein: CASSSSSDTQYF. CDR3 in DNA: TGTGCCAGCAGCTCGTCTTCGGATACGCAGTATTTT.

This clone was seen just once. The CDR3 bases are TGTGCCAGCAGTCCTACAGGGGGCGAACGCTATGGCTACACCTTC. Translation: CASSPTGGERYGYTF. This chain links TRBV6-5 with TRBJ1-2, with 9 nucleotides matching TRBD1. CDR1 is MNHEY and CDR2 is SVGAGI in the germline V gene. V lost 5 bases to trimming and J lost 4 bases; unmatched junction nucleotides: 8. The CDR3 loop spans 15 amino acids.

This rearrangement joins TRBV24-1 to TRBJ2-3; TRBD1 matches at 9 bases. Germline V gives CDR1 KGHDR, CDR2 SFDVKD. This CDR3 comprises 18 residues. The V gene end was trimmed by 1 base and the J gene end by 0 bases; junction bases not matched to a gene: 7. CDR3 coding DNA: TGTGCCACCAGTGATTTCGCCCGAGACAGGGGGAGCACAGATACGCAGTATTTT. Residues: CATSDFARDRGSTDTQYF.

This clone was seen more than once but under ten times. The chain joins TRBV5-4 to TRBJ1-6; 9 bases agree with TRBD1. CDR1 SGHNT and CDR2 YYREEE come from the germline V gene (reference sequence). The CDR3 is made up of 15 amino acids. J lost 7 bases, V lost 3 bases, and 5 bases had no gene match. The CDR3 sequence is CASSSGGTGNSPLHF. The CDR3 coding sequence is TGTGCCAGCAGCTCAGGGGGGACAGGGAATTCACCCCTCCACTTT.

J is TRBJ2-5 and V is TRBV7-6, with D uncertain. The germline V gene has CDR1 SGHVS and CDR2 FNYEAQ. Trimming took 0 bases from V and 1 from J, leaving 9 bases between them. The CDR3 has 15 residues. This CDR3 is CASSLAYSPQETQYF. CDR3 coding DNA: TGTGCCAGCAGCTTAGCGTATAGCCCCCAAGAGACCCAGTACTTC.

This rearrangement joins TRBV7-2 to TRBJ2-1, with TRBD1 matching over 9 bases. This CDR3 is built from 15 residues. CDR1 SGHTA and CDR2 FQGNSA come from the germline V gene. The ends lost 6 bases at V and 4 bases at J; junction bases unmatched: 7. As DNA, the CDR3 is TGTGCCAGCAGACTGGACAGGGGCCCATACAATGAGCAGTTCTTC. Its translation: CASRLDRGPYNEQFF.

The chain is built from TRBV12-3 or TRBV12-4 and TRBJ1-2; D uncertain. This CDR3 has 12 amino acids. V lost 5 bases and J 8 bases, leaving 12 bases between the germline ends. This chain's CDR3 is CASSRNGWGYTF. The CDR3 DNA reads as TGTGCCAGCAGTCGTAACGGGTGGGGCTACACCTTC.

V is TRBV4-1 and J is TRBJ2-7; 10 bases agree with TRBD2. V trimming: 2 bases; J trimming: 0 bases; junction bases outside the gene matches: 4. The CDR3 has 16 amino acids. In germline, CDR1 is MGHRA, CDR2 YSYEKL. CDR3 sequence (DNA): TGCGCCAGCAGCCAACCGGTAGCGGGGGGCTCCTACGAGCAGTACTTC. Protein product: CASSQPVAGGSYEQYF.

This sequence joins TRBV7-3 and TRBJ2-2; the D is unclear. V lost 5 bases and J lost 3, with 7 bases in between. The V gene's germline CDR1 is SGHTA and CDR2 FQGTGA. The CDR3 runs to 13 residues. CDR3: CASSPQYTGELFF. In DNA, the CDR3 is TGTGCCAGCAGCCCCCAGTACACCGGGGAGCTGTTTTTT.

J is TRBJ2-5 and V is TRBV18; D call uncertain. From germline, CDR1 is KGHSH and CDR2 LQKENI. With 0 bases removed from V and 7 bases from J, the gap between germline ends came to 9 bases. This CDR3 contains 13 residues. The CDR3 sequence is CASSPPPRRTQYF. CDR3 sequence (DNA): TGTGCCAGCTCACCACCCCCCCGTAGGACCCAGTACTTC.

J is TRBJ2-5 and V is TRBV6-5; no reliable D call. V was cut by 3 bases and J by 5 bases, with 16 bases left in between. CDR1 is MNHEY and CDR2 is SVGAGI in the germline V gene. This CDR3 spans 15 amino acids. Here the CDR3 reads CASSYRSTMTETQYF. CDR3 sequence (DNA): TGTGCCAGCAGTTATCGGAGTACAATGACGGAGACCCAGTACTTC.

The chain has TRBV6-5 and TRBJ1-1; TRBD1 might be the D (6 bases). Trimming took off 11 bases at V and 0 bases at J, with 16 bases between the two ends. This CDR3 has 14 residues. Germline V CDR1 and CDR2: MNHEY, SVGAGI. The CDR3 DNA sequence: TGTGCCGCCCAATCTGCAGGGGTGAACACTGAAGCTTTCTTT. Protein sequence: CAAQSAGVNTEAFF.

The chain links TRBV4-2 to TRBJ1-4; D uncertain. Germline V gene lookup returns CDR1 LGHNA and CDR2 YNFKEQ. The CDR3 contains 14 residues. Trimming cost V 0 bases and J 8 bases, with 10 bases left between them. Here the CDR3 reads CASSQESAGEKLFF. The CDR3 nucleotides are TGTGCCAGCAGCCAAGAGTCCGCCGGGGAAAAACTGTTTTTT.

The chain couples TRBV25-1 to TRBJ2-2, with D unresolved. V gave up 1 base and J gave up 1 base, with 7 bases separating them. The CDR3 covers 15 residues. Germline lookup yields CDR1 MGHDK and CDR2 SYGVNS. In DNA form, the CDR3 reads TGTGCCAGCAGTGAATCCCCCGGGAACACCGGGGAGCTGTTTTTT. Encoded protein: CASSESPGNTGELFF.

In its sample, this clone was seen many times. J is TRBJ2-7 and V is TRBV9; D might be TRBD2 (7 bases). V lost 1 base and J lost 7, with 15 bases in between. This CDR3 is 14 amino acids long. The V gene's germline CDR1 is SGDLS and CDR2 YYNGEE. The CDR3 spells CASSVSGGLREQYF. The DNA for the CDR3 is TGTGCCAGCAGCGTATCCGGGGGGCTAAGGGAGCAGTACTTC.

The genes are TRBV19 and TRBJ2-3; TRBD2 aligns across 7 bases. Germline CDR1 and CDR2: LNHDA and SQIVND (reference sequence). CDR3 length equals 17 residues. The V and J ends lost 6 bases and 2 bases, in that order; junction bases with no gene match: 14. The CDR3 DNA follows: TGTGCCAGTAGGGGGCCTAGGGGCGGGGGTTACACAGATACGCAGTATTTT. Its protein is CASRGPRGGGYTDTQYF. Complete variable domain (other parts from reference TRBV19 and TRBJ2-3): DGGITQSPKYLFRKEGQNVTLSCEQNLNHDAMYWYRQDPGQGLRLIYYSQIVNDFQKGDIAEGYSVSREKKESFPLTVTSAQKNPTAFYLCASRGPRGGGYTDTQYFGPGTRLTVL.

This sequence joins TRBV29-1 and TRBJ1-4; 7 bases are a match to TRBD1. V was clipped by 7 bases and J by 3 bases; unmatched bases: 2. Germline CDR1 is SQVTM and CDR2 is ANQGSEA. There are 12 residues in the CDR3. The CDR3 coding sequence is TGCAGCGCTGGACAGGCTAATGAAAAACTGTTTTTT. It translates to CSAGQANEKLFF. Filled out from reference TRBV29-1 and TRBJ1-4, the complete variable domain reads SAVISQKPSRDICQRGTSLTIQCQVDSQVTMMFWYRQQPGQSLTLIATANQGSEATYESGFVIDKFPISRPNLTFSTLTVSNMSPEDSSIYLCSAGQANEKLFFGSGTQLSVL.

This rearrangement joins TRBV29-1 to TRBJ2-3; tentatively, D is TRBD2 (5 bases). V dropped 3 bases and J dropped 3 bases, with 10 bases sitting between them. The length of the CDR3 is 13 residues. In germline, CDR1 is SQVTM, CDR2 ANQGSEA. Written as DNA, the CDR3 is TGCAGCGTTGAGGAGGCGGCAACAGATACGCAGTATTTT. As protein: CSVEEAATDTQYF.